The 3 T cell receptor beta chains below all came from one sample that was sequenced in a study of OX40 agonist ivuxolimab in advanced cancers. Clones were sequenced by immunoSEQ multiplex PCR, and TCRdb holds only the in-frame ones, with some missing. The repertoire holds roughly 60,000 clones, 80% to 90% seen once, with approximately 2.2% in the top ten. The specimen was CD4+ or CD8+ T cells sorted from blood, collected in a trial of the OX40 agonist ivuxolimab. The receptor set was obtained from an adult with an advanced solid tumor such as melanoma, head and neck, liver or kidney cancer.

CDR3 nucleotides: TGTGCCAGCAGCTCTGGGGTAACAGATACGCAGTATTTT. Its protein is CASSSGVTDTQYF. The rearrangement links TRBV7-3 to TRBJ2-3; D gene unclear. Germline loops: CDR1 SGHTA, CDR2 FQGTGA. The CDR3 covers 13 residues. Trimming took 4 bases from V and 3 from J, leaving 8 bases between them.

This clone has a handful of counts. The chain is built from TRBV6-1 and TRBJ1-1; TRBD1 agrees at 7 bases. Per germline, CDR1 MNHNS and CDR2 SASEGT. This CDR3 comprises 15 residues. V dropped 7 bases and J dropped 2; count of bases not matched to a gene: 10. Here the CDR3 DNA reads TGTGCCAGCACCCTAGGAGACAGGGCCAACACTGAAGCTTTCTTT. This gives the protein CASTLGDRANTEAFF.

The chain joins TRBV4-1 to TRBJ2-1; 14 bases line up with TRBD2. This CDR3 has 16 amino acids. Per germline, CDR1 MGHRA and CDR2 YSYEKL. With V trimmed by 0 bases and J by 7 bases, 2 bases remained unmatched. CDR3 region: CASSQERLAGGNEQFF. The CDR3 DNA is TGCGCCAGCAGCCAAGAGAGACTAGCGGGAGGGAATGAGCAGTTCTTC.